A selection of T cell receptor beta chains follows, all from one sample in a study of OX40 agonist ivuxolimab in advanced cancers. Using immunoSEQ multiplex PCR, the repertoire was profiled, and TCRdb retains in-frame clones only, with some absent. The sample lists roughly 24,000 clones, approximately 90% occurring once. Here the sequenced sample was CD4+ or CD8+ T cells sorted from blood, taken in a trial of the OX40 agonist ivuxolimab. All receptors come from an adult with an advanced solid tumor such as melanoma, head and neck, liver or kidney cancer. Each CDR3 is given with its conserved first and last residue. Fields, in order: V gene, clone size, D gene, J gene, CDR3 DNA, CDR3 protein. The D gene is left open where the match is weak. Clone size is given for some rows only: seen once, a few or many times, or a class if the clone is expanded.

TRBV5-3	NA	TRBD2	TRBJ2-1	TGTGCCAGAAGCTTGGAGAGTAGGGCTAGCGGGTTCTCCTACAATGAGCAGTTCTTC	CARSLESRASGFSYNEQFF
TRBV5-1	NA	NA	TRBJ1-3	TGCGCCAGCAGCCCAAGTTCCTCTGGAAACACCATATATTTT	CASSPSSSGNTIYF
TRBV6-6	NA	TRBD1	TRBJ1-1	TGTGCCAGCAGCTACCCGGGACAGATCATGAACACTGAAGCTTTCTTT	CASSYPGQIMNTEAFF
TRBV5-4	NA	NA	TRBJ2-1	TGTGCCAGCAGCCCACCTGGACAGCCTCGGGAGCAGTTCTTC	CASSPPGQPREQFF
TRBV5-6	NA	NA	TRBJ1-1	TGTGCCAGCAGCTTGGCGGGACCCACTGAAGCTTTCTTT	CASSLAGPTEAFF
TRBV11-3	NA	NA	TRBJ2-1	TGTGCCAGCAGCTTAGGGGAGGCAACCTCCAATGAGCAGTTCTTC	CASSLGEATSNEQFF
TRBV15	NA	TRBD1	TRBJ2-5	TGTGCCACCAGCAGAGTCGAGGACAGGGGAATCCGAGAGACCCAGTACTTC	CATSRVEDRGIRETQYF
TRBV29-1	NA	NA	TRBJ2-3	TGCAGCGTTGCCAAAGACACAGATACGCAGTATTTT	CSVAKDTDTQYF
TRBV7-2	once	NA	TRBJ2-5	TGTGCCAGCAGTCGCGGACGGCAAGAGACCCAGTACTTC	CASSRGRQETQYF
TRBV5-5	NA	TRBD1	TRBJ2-7	TGTGCCAGCAGCCGTGGGACAGGGGGTTTGTTGTTAAAGGGCTACGAGCAGTACTTC	CASSRGTGGLLLKGYEQYF
TRBV5-1	NA	NA	TRBJ2-2	TGCGCCAGCAGCCATAGCGGCCCCGGGGAGCTGTTTTTT	CASSHSGPGELFF
TRBV7-9	few	TRBD1	TRBJ2-1	TGTGCCAGCAGCCTGACGACAGGGGCCTCTATGAGACACGAGCAGTTCTTC	CASSLTTGASMRHEQFF
TRBV9	NA	NA	TRBJ1-2	TGTGCCAGCAGCGTAGCGGGGTATGGCTACACCTTC	CASSVAGYGYTF
TRBV5-1	NA	NA	TRBJ2-3	TGCGCCAGCAGCCTCTCGGCGGGGACAGATACGCAGTATTTT	CASSLSAGTDTQYF
TRBV28	NA	NA	TRBJ1-4	TGTGCCAGCAGTTTAACAAGAAATGAAAAACTGTTTTTT	CASSLTRNEKLFF
TRBV25-1	NA	NA	TRBJ1-2	TGTGCCAGCAGTGTTTGGGGGAACTATGGCTACACCTTC	CASSVWGNYGYTF
TRBV1	NA	NA	TRBJ2-7	TGCACCAGCAGCCAGGATGGGAGCTTTTACGAGCAGTACTTC	CTSSQDGSFYEQYF
TRBV9	NA	NA	TRBJ1-2	TGTGCCAGCAGCCTTATCGATCCCTATGGCTACACCTTC	CASSLIDPYGYTF
TRBV6-5	NA	NA	TRBJ2-6	TGTGCCAGCAGTTACGCCGGTACTGGGGCCAACGTCCTGACTTTC	CASSYAGTGANVLTF
TRBV5-1	NA	NA	TRBJ2-3	TGCGCCAGCTGGAGCGGGAGCACAGATACGCAGTATTTT	CASWSGSTDTQYF
TRBV10-3	NA	NA	TRBJ1-1	TGTGCCATCAGTGACCGCGCGACCCACCACACTGAAGCTTTCTTT	CAISDRATHHTEAFF
TRBV5-6	NA	NA	TRBJ1-1	TGTGCCAGCAGCGAGGACAGTACGACCGGGGCTTTCTTT	CASSEDSTTGAFF
TRBV5-1	few	NA	TRBJ1-6	TGCGCCAGCAGCTGGGGGGCAGGCGATTCACCCCTCCACTTT	CASSWGAGDSPLHF
TRBV9	NA	TRBD1	TRBJ2-2	TGTGCCAGCAGCGTACCCCTCGGGACAGGGGACACCGGGGAGCTGTTTTTT	CASSVPLGTGDTGELFF
TRBV9	once	NA	TRBJ2-2	TGTGCCAGCAGCGTAGAACTCGACACCGGGGAGCTGTTTTTT	CASSVELDTGELFF
TRBV11-3	few	NA	TRBJ2-1	TGTGCCAGCAGCCGGGACACCTACAATGAGCAGTTCTTC	CASSRDTYNEQFF
TRBV2	NA	NA	TRBJ2-1	TGTGCCAGCAGTGAACCCCCAGCCAATCTTCACAATGAGCAGTTCTTC	CASSEPPANLHNEQFF
TRBV6-6	NA	NA	TRBJ1-5	TGTGCCAGCAGTTACTCCGCCAGGGGCAATCAGCCCCAGCATTTT	CASSYSARGNQPQHF
TRBV6-1	once	NA	TRBJ2-1	TGTGCCAGCAGTGGCGCTATAACGGCAAGCTCCTACAATGAGCAGTTCTTC	CASSGAITASSYNEQFF
TRBV19	NA	NA	TRBJ1-5	TGTGCCAGTAGTGTCCTCGGGGCCCAGCATTTT	CASSVLGAQHF
TRBV12-5	NA	NA	TRBJ1-4	TGTGCTAGTGGTTTGGCCCTGACAGGACTCAATGAAAAACTGTTTTTT	CASGLALTGLNEKLFF
TRBV5-5	NA	TRBD1	TRBJ2-7	TGTGCCAGCAGCTTGTTTGACAGGGATACCTACGAGCAGTACTTC	CASSLFDRDTYEQYF
TRBV7-9	NA	NA	TRBJ2-7	TGTGCCAGCAGCTTACTAGGCAGCTCCTACGAGCAGTACTTC	CASSLLGSSYEQYF
TRBV6-6	NA	TRBD2	TRBJ2-7	TGTGCCAGCAGTTACTCTAGCGGGGGCTCGAACTACGAGCAGTACTTC	CASSYSSGGSNYEQYF
TRBV2	NA	NA	TRBJ1-3	TGTGCCAGCAGTGAAGGGGGAAACACCATATATTTT	CASSEGGNTIYF
TRBV4-1	NA	TRBD1	TRBJ2-3	TGCGCCAGCAGCCGACAGGGATCTAGCACAGATACGCAGTATTTT	CASSRQGSSTDTQYF
TRBV28	NA	NA	TRBJ1-5	TGTGCCAGCAGTTTACTTCGCGGGGCCCAGCATTTT	CASSLLRGAQHF
TRBV27	NA	NA	TRBJ1-5	TGTGCCAGCAGCCCCCGGGACTTAAATCAGCCCCAGCATTTT	CASSPRDLNQPQHF
TRBV19	NA	TRBD2	TRBJ2-2	TGTGCCAGTAGCAAGACTAGCGGGAGGGCCTATGGCGGGGAGCTGTTTTTT	CASSKTSGRAYGGELFF